What follows are 21 T cell receptor beta chains derived from one specimen sequenced in a study of radiation and T cells in renal cell carcinoma. Data came from immunoSEQ multiplex PCR; TCRdb stores just in-frame clones and leaves some out. The sample holds around 75,000 clones, 82% seen once. Documented time point: blood 2 weeks post-SBRT. Treatment here: 15 Gy SBRT to primary tumor, nephrectomy 4 weeks later. The input for sequencing was blood, taken from a patient whose treatment included radiotherapy and nephrectomy. These receptor sequences come from a man aged 55 to 69 with renal cell carcinoma.

This sequence joins TRBV30 and TRBJ2-5, with 7 bases aligning to TRBD1. V trimming: 3 bases; J trimming: 1 base; junction bases outside the gene matches: 8. The germline V gene encodes CDR1 GTSNPN and CDR2 SVGIG (reference sequence). This CDR3 is 15 amino acids long. The CDR3 sequence: CAWRELGGPQETQYF. DNA of the CDR3: TGTGCCTGGAGGGAGTTAGGGGGCCCCCAAGAGACCCAGTACTTC.

This rearrangement joins TRBV7-2 to TRBJ1-1, with D possibly matching TRBD1 (5 bases). This CDR3 is 13 amino acids long. The germline V gene encodes CDR1 SGHTA and CDR2 FQGNSA. V dropped 4 bases and J dropped 1 base, with 7 bases sitting between them. As DNA, the CDR3 is TGTGCCAGCAGCTATACAGGGAACACTGAAGCTTTCTTT. This sequence encodes CASSYTGNTEAFF. Based on the CDR3 plus reference TRBV7-2 and TRBJ1-1, the full variable domain is GAGVSQSPSNKVTEKGKDVELRCDPISGHTALYWYRQSLGQGLEFLIYFQGNSAPDKSGLPSDRFSAERTGGSVSTLTIQRTQQEDSAVYLCASSYTGNTEAFFGQGTRLTVV.

The rearrangement links TRBV5-1 to TRBJ2-7, with D possibly TRBD2 on 6 matching bases. This CDR3 is 13 amino acids long. The germline V and J ends were trimmed by 4 bases and 3 bases, with 11 bases remaining between them. Germline loops: CDR1 SGHRS, CDR2 YFSETQ. CDR3 nucleotides: TGCGCCAGCAGCGTGGGAGGTCGCTACGAGCAGTACTTC. The encoded protein is CASSVGGRYEQYF.

This rearrangement joins TRBV5-4 to TRBJ1-2; 7 nucleotides align to TRBD1. This CDR3 comprises 15 residues. Germline V CDR1 and CDR2: SGHNT, YYREEE (reference sequence). V lost 4 bases to trimming and J lost 5 bases; unmatched junction nucleotides: 11. DNA for the CDR3: TGTGCCAGCAGCCGTAGGGACAGCCGATTATATGGCTACACCTTC. Residues: CASSRRDSRLYGYTF.

This sequence joins TRBV28 and TRBJ2-7; possible D gene TRBD2, 6 bases. The V end was cut by 7 bases, the J end by 0 bases, with 22 bases between. The CDR3 extends over 17 amino acids. The germline CDR1 and CDR2 sequences are MDHEN and SYDVKM. The CDR3 spells CASTQNWMGGTSYEQYF. The CDR3 DNA reads TGTGCCAGCACCCAGAATTGGATGGGGGGTACCTCCTACGAGCAGTACTTC.

The genes are TRBV9 and TRBJ2-2; 10 nucleotides agree with TRBD1. The CDR3 spans 16 residues. Germline assignment: CDR1 SGDLS and CDR2 YYNGEE. J lost 6 bases, V lost 4 bases, and 9 bases had no gene match. CDR3 amino acids: CASSPRTGGYAGELFF. The CDR3 coding sequence is TGTGCCAGCAGCCCAAGGACAGGGGGTTATGCCGGGGAGCTGTTTTTT.

This clone has a count of ten or more. The sample contains more than one DNA sequence encoding this CDR3. The chain carries TRBV2 and TRBJ2-7, with 8 bases lining up with TRBD2. Germline CDR1 and CDR2: SNHLY and FYNNEI. V shed 5 bases and J 3 bases; nucleotides not matched to a gene: 6. The CDR3 contains 14 residues. CDR3 nucleotide sequence: TGTGCCAGCAGTCCCGGGACTAGTGGCTACGAGCAGTACTTC. This codes for CASSPGTSGYEQYF.

The J gene is TRBJ2-1, the V gene TRBV6-6; 11 bases align to TRBD2. Germline V gene data show CDR1 as MNHNY and CDR2 as SVGAGI (reference sequence). This CDR3 has 16 residues. With V trimmed by 2 bases and J by 3 bases, 3 bases remained unmatched. The CDR3 coding sequence is TGTGCCAGCAGTTACGGCGGGACTAGCGGCTACAATGAGCAGTTCTTC. Translating it yields CASSYGGTSGYNEQFF.

The chain links TRBV6-5 to TRBJ1-2; D might be TRBD1 (6 bases). Germline-derived CDR1 and CDR2 are MNHEY and SVGAGI. The V and J ends lost 4 bases and 4 bases respectively, with 10 bases between them. The CDR3 sequence is 13 residues long. The CDR3 DNA follows: TGTGCCAGCAGTTCACAGGGCTTCTATGGCTACACCTTC. Protein product: CASSSQGFYGYTF.

The V gene is TRBV5-1, the J gene TRBJ1-1, with D perhaps matching TRBD1 (5 bases). Germline loops: CDR1 SGHRS, CDR2 YFSETQ. V was trimmed by 5 bases and J by 0 bases, leaving 11 bases between them. The CDR3 has 14 residues. The CDR3 reads CASRSGTVNTEAFF. The CDR3 DNA is TGCGCCAGCAGAAGCGGGACGGTGAACACTGAAGCTTTCTTT.

This sequence joins TRBV2 and TRBJ2-5; 9 bases match TRBD2. The CDR3 runs to 14 residues. Germline V CDR1 and CDR2: SNHLY, FYNNEI. J gave up 4 bases and V 1 base, and 1 base lay outside the gene matches. CDR3 region: CASSEVAGAETQYF. Here the CDR3 DNA reads TGTGCCAGCAGTGAAGTAGCGGGAGCAGAGACCCAGTACTTC.

CDR3 sequence reads: CASSSNTNRGNTEAFF. In DNA, the CDR3 is TGTGCCAGCAGTTCTAATACAAACAGGGGAAATACTGAAGCTTTCTTT. This rearrangement joins TRBV6-5 to TRBJ1-1, with 7 bases lining up with TRBD1. V lost 4 bases and J lost 5; bases outside the gene matches: 13. Germline V lookup: CDR1 MNHEY, CDR2 SVGAGI. This CDR3 region has 16 residues.

The chain uses TRBV10-2 and TRBJ1-2; D not certain. Looked up from germline, CDR1 is WSHSY and CDR2 is SAAADI. This CDR3 is 13 amino acids long. V was trimmed by 6 bases and J by 7 bases, leaving 15 bases between them. CDR3 amino acids: CASSPGRAGGYTF. CDR3 in DNA: TGCGCCAGCAGCCCGGGAAGGGCGGGTGGCTACACCTTC.

The rearrangement uses TRBV28 and TRBJ2-3; D may be TRBD1 (6 bases). V was clipped by 5 bases and J by 5 bases, with 20 bases between them. CDR1 is MDHEN, CDR2 SYDVKM, per germline. The CDR3 runs 16 residues. This CDR3 reads CASSPQGYGTIDTQYF. DNA of the CDR3: TGTGCCAGCAGTCCACAGGGCTACGGGACAATAGATACGCAGTATTTT.

This clone was seen only a few times. Additional DNA sequences in this sample encode the identical CDR3. This chain joins TRBV5-1 and TRBJ2-7; D call uncertain. CDR1 and CDR2 (germline): SGHRS, YFSETQ. The CDR3 covers 13 residues. V lost 0 bases and J lost 4, with 8 bases in between. CDR3 in DNA: TGCGCCAGCAGCTTGGGGGTTAATTACGAGCAGTACTTC. Protein product: CASSLGVNYEQYF.

The sample holds one count of this clone. The genes are TRBV7-6 and TRBJ2-7; D is undetermined. This CDR3 contains 12 residues. Germline V gives CDR1 SGHVS, CDR2 FNYEAQ. V gave up 6 bases and J gave up 6 bases, with 12 bases separating them. The CDR3 region has the DNA TGTGCCAGCAGTCTTAGGTGGGGCGAGCAGTACTTC. Protein sequence: CASSLRWGEQYF.

This clone was observed once. The rearrangement links TRBV6-1 to TRBJ1-5; TRBD1 aligns across 11 bases. From germline, CDR1 is MNHNS and CDR2 SASEGT. V lost 2 bases to trimming and J lost 6 bases; unmatched junction nucleotides: 3. The CDR3 covers 15 residues. The chain's CDR3 is CASSEPGQGAQPQHF. The CDR3 DNA sequence: TGTGCCAGCAGTGAACCCGGACAGGGGGCTCAGCCCCAGCATTTT.

The genes are TRBV27 and TRBJ1-1, with D possibly matching TRBD1 (5 bases). CDR3 length: 15 residues. The V and J ends lost 0 bases and 0 bases respectively, with 8 bases between them. Germline lookup yields CDR1 MNHEY and CDR2 SMNVEV (reference sequence). CDR3 bases: TGTGCCAGCAGTTTATCGGGGACCATGAACACTGAAGCTTTCTTT. The encoded protein is CASSLSGTMNTEAFF.

The chain uses TRBV5-5 and TRBJ2-5, with TRBD2 matching over 8 bases. Germline assignment: CDR1 SGHKS and CDR2 YYEKEE (reference sequence). Germline trimming cut 4 bases from V and 4 bases from J; bases unmatched to any gene: 9. The CDR3 consists of 15 residues. This CDR3 reads CASSGGTGGVETQYF. The DNA for the CDR3 is TGTGCCAGCAGCGGAGGGACGGGAGGGGTAGAGACCCAGTACTTC.

The genes are TRBV11-2 and TRBJ2-1; no definite D call. Trimming pared 0 bases from V and 7 bases from J, leaving 10 bases between. The length of the CDR3 is 14 residues. Germline V CDR1 and CDR2: SGHAT, FQNNGV. The CDR3 DNA is TGTGCCAGCAGCTTAGATGCGGTGACAAATGAGCAGTTCTTC. Translation gives CASSLDAVTNEQFF.

V usage is TRBV6-5 and J usage is TRBJ1-3, with D tentatively TRBD1 (6 bases). Trimming left V 0 bases short and J 9 bases short, with 12 bases between. The CDR3 extends over 14 amino acids. CDR1 is MNHEY and CDR2 is SVGAGI in the germline V gene. The CDR3 DNA sequence: TGTGCCAGCAGTTACTCTGTGACAGGCTCCACCATATATTTT. Its translation is CASSYSVTGSTIYF.